A selection of T cell receptor beta chains follows, all from one sample in a study of T cell responses to AZD1222 COVID-19 vaccine. Assay: immunoSEQ multiplex PCR; the TCRdb copy retains only in-frame clones and omits some. The repertoire holds some 190,000 clones, approximately 92% seen once, with 1% to 1.5% in the top ten. The sample consisted of peripheral blood, taken on day 0 of AZD1222 vaccination. Receptors were obtained from an adult in good health. CDR3s include the opening cysteine and the closing phenylalanine or tryptophan. Fields, in order: clone size, J gene, D gene, V gene, CDR3 protein, CDR3 DNA. A D gene is named only where the DNA matches it firmly. The size field is filled for only some rows; it gives once, few, many or a size class.

clone_size: -; j_call: TRBJ1-3; d_call: TRBD1; v_call: TRBV5-1; cdr3_aa: CASSPLDRGFGNTIYF; cdr3_nt: TGCGCCAGCAGCCCCTTAGACAGGGGATTTGGAAACACCATATATTTT
clone_size: -; j_call: TRBJ1-3; d_call: -; v_call: TRBV7-8; cdr3_aa: CASSFSGAGNTIYF; cdr3_nt: TGTGCCAGCAGCTTTAGTGGGGCCGGAAACACCATATATTTT
clone_size: -; j_call: TRBJ2-3; d_call: TRBD2; v_call: TRBV18; cdr3_aa: CASSALSGGTDTQYF; cdr3_nt: TGTGCCAGCTCCGCCCTGAGCGGGGGAACAGATACGCAGTATTTT
clone_size: once; j_call: TRBJ1-1; d_call: TRBD1; v_call: TRBV7-3; cdr3_aa: CASSPGQGSAFF; cdr3_nt: TGTGCCAGCAGCCCGGGACAGGGTTCGGCTTTCTTT
clone_size: -; j_call: TRBJ2-1; d_call: -; v_call: TRBV11-2; cdr3_aa: CASSRELPGGTYNEQFF; cdr3_nt: TGTGCCAGCAGCCGAGAACTCCCGGGCGGTACCTACAATGAGCAGTTCTTC
clone_size: -; j_call: TRBJ1-5; d_call: -; v_call: TRBV3-1/TRBV3-2; cdr3_aa: CASSPGTLLNQPQHF; cdr3_nt: TGTGCCAGCAGCCCAGGAACCCTACTTAATCAGCCCCAGCATTTT
clone_size: -; j_call: TRBJ1-2; d_call: -; v_call: TRBV19; cdr3_aa: CASSIGQGLGGYTF; cdr3_nt: TGTGCCAGTAGTATCGGCCAGGGATTAGGTGGCTACACCTTC
clone_size: -; j_call: TRBJ2-5; d_call: -; v_call: TRBV5-1; cdr3_aa: CASSTEGRETQYF; cdr3_nt: TGCGCCAGCTCCACGGAGGGGCGGGAGACCCAGTACTTC
clone_size: -; j_call: TRBJ2-6; d_call: -; v_call: TRBV5-1; cdr3_aa: CASSRAQWVVSGANVLTF; cdr3_nt: TGCGCCAGCAGCCGGGCCCAATGGGTCGTCTCTGGGGCCAACGTCCTGACTTTC
clone_size: -; j_call: TRBJ1-5; d_call: -; v_call: TRBV19; cdr3_aa: CASTAGLNQPQHF; cdr3_nt: TGTGCCAGTACGGCGGGGTTGAATCAGCCCCAGCATTTT
clone_size: -; j_call: TRBJ2-3; d_call: -; v_call: TRBV2; cdr3_aa: CASSLSYSDTQYF; cdr3_nt: TGTGCCAGCAGCCTGTCCTACTCGGATACGCAGTATTTT
clone_size: -; j_call: TRBJ1-2; d_call: -; v_call: TRBV19; cdr3_aa: CASSIGTDYYGYTF; cdr3_nt: TGTGCCAGTAGTATCGGGACGGATTACTATGGCTACACCTTC
clone_size: -; j_call: TRBJ1-2; d_call: -; v_call: TRBV19; cdr3_aa: CASVRSQGGYGYTF; cdr3_nt: TGTGCCAGTGTTCGTTCCCAGGGAGGGTATGGCTACACCTTC
clone_size: -; j_call: TRBJ1-1; d_call: -; v_call: TRBV2; cdr3_aa: CASMDTEAFF; cdr3_nt: TGTGCCAGCATGGACACTGAAGCTTTCTTT
clone_size: -; j_call: TRBJ1-1; d_call: -; v_call: TRBV5-4; cdr3_aa: CASSRRNGTEAFF; cdr3_nt: TGTGCCAGCAGCCGAAGAAATGGGACTGAAGCTTTCTTT
clone_size: -; j_call: TRBJ2-3; d_call: -; v_call: TRBV28; cdr3_aa: CASSPNLADTQYF; cdr3_nt: TGTGCCAGCAGCCCTAACCTAGCAGATACGCAGTATTTT
clone_size: -; j_call: TRBJ2-2; d_call: -; v_call: TRBV7-9; cdr3_aa: CASSLAPTGELFF; cdr3_nt: TGTGCCAGCAGCTTAGCCCCGACCGGGGAGCTGTTTTTT
clone_size: -; j_call: TRBJ1-1; d_call: -; v_call: TRBV6-5; cdr3_aa: CASKKDGLAFF; cdr3_nt: TGTGCCAGCAAAAAGGACGGTTTGGCTTTCTTT
clone_size: -; j_call: TRBJ1-1; d_call: TRBD1; v_call: TRBV10-1; cdr3_aa: CASSVDRESTEAFF; cdr3_nt: TGCGCCAGCAGTGTGGACAGGGAGAGCACTGAAGCTTTCTTT
clone_size: -; j_call: TRBJ1-4; d_call: -; v_call: TRBV16; cdr3_aa: CASSHSLGPVATNEKLFF; cdr3_nt: TGTGCCAGCAGCCATTCTCTGGGACCGGTTGCAACTAATGAAAAACTGTTTTTT
clone_size: -; j_call: TRBJ1-3; d_call: -; v_call: TRBV7-2; cdr3_aa: CASSPHDISTGNTIYF; cdr3_nt: TGTGCCAGCAGCCCGCACGACATTTCAACTGGAAACACCATATATTTT
clone_size: -; j_call: TRBJ1-1; d_call: -; v_call: TRBV7-8; cdr3_aa: CASKTAGGGTEAFF; cdr3_nt: TGTGCCAGCAAAACAGCCGGGGGAGGAACTGAAGCTTTCTTT
clone_size: -; j_call: TRBJ1-6; d_call: -; v_call: TRBV7-6; cdr3_aa: CASSLEVGRYSPLHF; cdr3_nt: TGTGCCAGCAGCTTAGAGGTGGGGAGGTATTCACCCCTCCACTTT
clone_size: -; j_call: TRBJ1-2; d_call: -; v_call: TRBV7-2; cdr3_aa: CASSATASYGYTF; cdr3_nt: TGTGCCAGCAGCGCGACAGCATCCTATGGCTACACCTTC
clone_size: -; j_call: TRBJ2-7; d_call: -; v_call: TRBV5-1; cdr3_aa: CASKGGPPYEQYF; cdr3_nt: TGCGCCAGCAAAGGGGGGCCGCCCTACGAGCAGTACTTC
clone_size: -; j_call: TRBJ1-3; d_call: -; v_call: TRBV7-9; cdr3_aa: CASSLINVQGNTIYF; cdr3_nt: TGTGCCAGCAGCTTAATAAACGTTCAGGGAAACACCATATATTTT
clone_size: -; j_call: TRBJ1-6; d_call: TRBD1; v_call: TRBV2; cdr3_aa: CASRADRAAYNSPLHF; cdr3_nt: TGTGCCAGCAGAGCCGACAGGGCAGCCTATAATTCACCCCTCCACTTT
clone_size: few; j_call: TRBJ1-2; d_call: -; v_call: TRBV3-1/TRBV3-2; cdr3_aa: CASSQGTAANGYTF; cdr3_nt: TGTGCCAGCAGCCAAGGGACAGCCGCCAATGGCTACACCTTC
clone_size: -; j_call: TRBJ1-4; d_call: -; v_call: TRBV11-1; cdr3_aa: CASSLGAGSMEKLFF; cdr3_nt: TGTGCCAGCAGCTTAGGAGCCGGGTCAATGGAAAAACTGTTTTTT
clone_size: -; j_call: TRBJ1-1; d_call: -; v_call: TRBV7-9; cdr3_aa: CASRGGWGTEAFF; cdr3_nt: TGTGCCAGCAGGGGGGGCTGGGGCACTGAAGCTTTCTTT
clone_size: -; j_call: TRBJ1-1; d_call: -; v_call: TRBV18; cdr3_aa: CASSQGTDTEAFF; cdr3_nt: TGTGCCAGCTCGCAAGGGACGGACACTGAAGCTTTCTTT
clone_size: -; j_call: TRBJ1-5; d_call: -; v_call: TRBV7-8; cdr3_aa: CASSFDRVKSQPQHF; cdr3_nt: TGTGCCAGCAGCTTCGACAGAGTGAAAAGTCAGCCCCAGCATTTT
clone_size: once; j_call: TRBJ1-5; d_call: -; v_call: TRBV5-1; cdr3_aa: CASSLGDNHQPQHF; cdr3_nt: TGCGCCAGCAGCTTGGGGGACAACCATCAGCCCCAGCATTTT
clone_size: -; j_call: TRBJ2-7; d_call: -; v_call: TRBV6-5; cdr3_aa: CASSNRQQATYEQYF; cdr3_nt: TGTGCCAGCAGTAACCGACAGCAGGCTACCTACGAGCAGTACTTC
clone_size: -; j_call: TRBJ2-7; d_call: -; v_call: TRBV12-3/TRBV12-4; cdr3_aa: CASSLSLDEQYF; cdr3_nt: TGTGCCAGCAGTTTATCGTTGGACGAGCAGTACTTC
clone_size: -; j_call: TRBJ2-7; d_call: -; v_call: TRBV9; cdr3_aa: CASSPDWTASSYEQYF; cdr3_nt: TGTGCCAGCAGCCCAGACTGGACAGCGAGCTCCTACGAGCAGTACTTC
clone_size: once; j_call: TRBJ2-3; d_call: -; v_call: TRBV5-1; cdr3_aa: CASSRGQLGTDTQYF; cdr3_nt: TGCGCCAGCAGCCGAGGACAGCTAGGCACAGATACGCAGTATTTT
clone_size: few; j_call: TRBJ1-1; d_call: -; v_call: TRBV19; cdr3_aa: CASSPSDGTMNTEAFF; cdr3_nt: TGTGCCAGTAGTCCGTCGGACGGCACCATGAACACTGAAGCTTTCTTT
clone_size: -; j_call: TRBJ2-2; d_call: -; v_call: TRBV28; cdr3_aa: CASRGNTGELFF; cdr3_nt: TGTGCCAGCAGGGGGAACACCGGGGAGCTGTTTTTT
clone_size: -; j_call: TRBJ2-1; d_call: TRBD1; v_call: TRBV28; cdr3_aa: CASSIRQGARNEQFF; cdr3_nt: TGTGCCAGCAGCATACGACAGGGGGCGAGAAATGAGCAGTTCTTC
clone_size: -; j_call: TRBJ1-2; d_call: -; v_call: TRBV3-1/TRBV3-2; cdr3_aa: CASSPRGRGYTF; cdr3_nt: TGTGCCAGCAGCCCGCGGGGACGGGGCTACACCTTC
clone_size: -; j_call: TRBJ2-7; d_call: -; v_call: TRBV4-2; cdr3_aa: CASSQEGHQSSYEQYF; cdr3_nt: TGTGCCAGCAGCCAAGAAGGACACCAGAGCTCCTACGAGCAGTACTTC
clone_size: -; j_call: TRBJ1-1; d_call: -; v_call: TRBV19; cdr3_aa: CASSSSGTVNTEAFF; cdr3_nt: TGTGCCAGTAGTTCATCCGGGACGGTTAACACTGAAGCTTTCTTT
clone_size: -; j_call: TRBJ1-4; d_call: -; v_call: TRBV19; cdr3_aa: CASSIDGFREKLFF; cdr3_nt: TGTGCCAGTAGTATAGACGGGTTTAGGGAAAAACTGTTTTTT
clone_size: -; j_call: TRBJ1-1; d_call: -; v_call: TRBV29-1; cdr3_aa: CSASSTEAFF; cdr3_nt: TGCAGCGCGAGCTCCACTGAAGCTTTCTTT
clone_size: once; j_call: TRBJ1-1; d_call: -; v_call: TRBV12-3/TRBV12-4; cdr3_aa: CASSPWGVSTFF; cdr3_nt: TGTGCCAGCAGTCCCTGGGGTGTGAGTACTTTCTTT
clone_size: -; j_call: TRBJ2-3; d_call: TRBD2; v_call: TRBV2; cdr3_aa: CASSGSGGADTQYF; cdr3_nt: TGTGCCAGCAGTGGTAGCGGGGGGGCTGATACGCAGTATTTT
clone_size: few; j_call: TRBJ2-7; d_call: -; v_call: TRBV4-1; cdr3_aa: CASSPQGNYGEQYF; cdr3_nt: TGCGCCAGCAGCCCTCAGGGGAACTACGGTGAGCAGTACTTC
clone_size: -; j_call: TRBJ1-1; d_call: TRBD1; v_call: TRBV6-6; cdr3_aa: CASSRDRDHTEAFF; cdr3_nt: TGTGCCAGCAGTCGCGACAGGGACCACACTGAAGCTTTCTTT
clone_size: -; j_call: TRBJ1-2; d_call: -; v_call: TRBV5-1; cdr3_aa: CASSLADGTGNGYTF; cdr3_nt: TGCGCCAGCAGCTTGGCCGACGGGACGGGGAATGGCTACACCTTC
clone_size: -; j_call: TRBJ2-1; d_call: -; v_call: TRBV27; cdr3_aa: CASSPVLVLSSYNEQFF; cdr3_nt: TGTGCCAGCAGTCCGGTTTTGGTCCTGAGCTCCTACAATGAGCAGTTCTTC